Given below is one TCR beta chain in context. Its antigen is not known. The data were taken from a study of cytomegalovirus exposure and HLA in healthy donors. Study-wide results and caveats: Researchers reported in a later analysis that a missense DCLRE1C variant was tied to TCR beta V- and J-gene trimming. Equally common other TCR beta chains were less clonally expanded than HLA-associated ones, a later analysis found.

The PCR used 60 Vbeta and 13 Jbeta primers. Clones were sequenced by immunoSEQ multiplex PCR, and TCRdb holds only the in-frame ones, with some missing. The sample yields about 110,000 clones, 65% to 80% seen once. This CDR3 has 14 amino acids. Germline CDR1 MNHEY, CDR2 SMNVEV (reference sequence). This receptor was identified in a man aged 25-45 years in good health and CMV-seropositive. The source material was PBMCs. This chain connects TRBV27 to TRBJ2-5; maybe TRBD1 (6 bases). The J call is uncertain, as TRBJ2-7 better fits the DNA end. Written as DNA, the CDR3 is TGTGCCAGCAGCCCCCCGTGGGGGCAAAGCGAGCAGTACTTC. Amino acid sequence: CASSPPWGQSEQYF.